The 19 T cell receptor beta chains below all came from one sample that was sequenced in a study of shared clonotypes between healthy human individuals. Assay: immunoSEQ multiplex PCR; the TCRdb copy retains only in-frame clones and omits some. Here the sample spans some 1,100,000 clones, around 78% being singletons. Sequenced: memory CD4+ T cells from PBMCs. The subset here: CD45RA-negative fraction. These receptors were taken from a man between 18 and 29 years old in good health. Some clones in this sample may be carry-over from other donors' samples.

This chain uses TRBV7-9 with TRBJ2-4; a weak D match, TRBD1 (6 bases). Germline-derived CDR1 and CDR2 are SEHNR and FQNEAQ (reference sequence). CDR3 length: 16 residues. V shed 5 bases and J shed 1 base, with 15 bases lying between them. The DNA for the CDR3 is TGTGCCAGCAGCCATCCACAGGGAGCGGCCAAAAACATTCAGTACTTC. It is translated as CASSHPQGAAKNIQYF.

This clone was counted between two and nine times. The genes are TRBV30 and TRBJ1-5, with D hard to call. CDR3 length: 13 residues. V shed 0 bases and J shed 6 bases, with 9 bases lying between them. CDR1 is GTSNPN and CDR2 is SVGIG in the germline V gene (reference sequence). CDR3 protein: CAWSVTVGQPQHF. CDR3 sequence (DNA): TGTGCCTGGAGTGTAACGGTTGGTCAGCCCCAGCATTTT.

In its sample, this clone was seen a few times. The chain recombines TRBV4-3 with TRBJ1-1; D is uncertain. This CDR3 region has 14 residues. V lost 0 bases and J 1 base, leaving 6 bases between the germline ends. The germline gives CDR1 LGHNA, CDR2 YSLEER. In nucleotides, the CDR3 is TGCGCCAGCAGCCAAGACAGGCGGAACACTGAAGCTTTCTTT. This translates into CASSQDRRNTEAFF.

The chain combines TRBV7-9 with TRBJ2-7, with D possibly being TRBD2 (6 bases). This CDR3 comprises 17 residues. Germline CDR1 SEHNR, CDR2 FQNEAQ (reference sequence). V was trimmed by 5 bases and J by 6 bases, leaving 26 bases between them. The CDR3 region is CASSAPPWGVFKSEQYF. The CDR3 DNA reads TGTGCCAGCAGCGCACCTCCCTGGGGGGTGTTTAAATCCGAGCAGTACTTC.

The chain links TRBV28 to TRBJ2-7; TRBD1 aligns across 7 bases. The CDR3 runs to 11 residues. Germline CDR1 and CDR2: MDHEN and SYDVKM. J was trimmed by 10 bases and V by 4 bases; bases with no gene match: 4. CDR3 sequence reads: CASSSDRAQYF. The CDR3 DNA reads TGTGCCAGCAGTTCTGACAGGGCCCAGTACTTC.

This clone showed up just once. V and J are TRBV30 and TRBJ2-7; the D gene is possibly TRBD2 (6 bases). CDR1 and CDR2 (germline): GTSNPN, SVGIG (reference sequence). The CDR3 loop spans 12 amino acids. With 1 base removed from V and 5 bases from J, the gap between germline ends came to 9 bases. The CDR3 reads CAWSGGEDEQYF. The DNA of the CDR3 is TGTGCCTGGAGTGGAGGGGAGGACGAGCAGTACTTC.

The V call is TRBV6-1, the J call TRBJ1-1; D not resolved. The CDR3 contains 13 residues. CDR1 is MNHNS and CDR2 is SASEGT in the germline V gene. Trimming cost V 7 bases and J 1 base, with 10 bases left between them. The CDR3 reads CASTQKSNTEAFF. The CDR3 DNA sequence: TGTGCCAGCACGCAGAAATCGAACACTGAAGCTTTCTTT.

As for this clone: The sample holds other DNA sequences that translate to the same CDR3. V gene TRBV11-2 combines with J gene TRBJ1-3; the D gene is possibly TRBD1 (5 bases). Trimming left V 1 base short and J 1 base short, with 8 bases between. Germline CDR1 SGHAT, CDR2 FQNNGV. This CDR3 comprises 15 residues. The CDR3 region is CASSLVGASGNTIYF. The DNA of the CDR3 is TGTGCCAGCAGCTTAGTCGGGGCGTCTGGAAACACCATATATTTT.

A single count supports this clone. This chain uses TRBV7-3 with TRBJ2-3; D not resolved. Trimming removed 0 bases at V and 1 base at J, with 8 bases between. The CDR3 covers 15 residues. Germline V gene lookup returns CDR1 SGHTA and CDR2 FQGTGA. The CDR3 reads CASSLTGAGTDTQYF. CDR3 in DNA: TGTGCCAGCAGCTTAACAGGCGCGGGCACAGATACGCAGTATTTT.

CDR3 nucleotides: TGTGCCAGCAGCTTAGGCTTCGTCCCGGGACAGCCCCAGCATTTT. The encoded protein is CASSLGFVPGQPQHF. This sequence joins TRBV11-2 and TRBJ1-5; D unclear. The CDR3 runs to 15 residues. V dropped 1 base and J dropped 7 bases, with 14 bases sitting between them. Germline CDR1 SGHAT, CDR2 FQNNGV.

The chain links TRBV5-5 to TRBJ2-1; possibly TRBD1 for D (5 bases). Germline-derived CDR1 and CDR2 are SGHKS and YYEKEE (reference sequence). With 0 bases removed from V and 4 bases from J, the gap between germline ends came to 8 bases. The CDR3 length is 14 residues. CDR3 sequence (DNA): TGTGCCAGCAGCTTGGCTTCAGGGTACAATGAGCAGTTCTTC. Amino acids: CASSLASGYNEQFF.

This chain links TRBV7-6 with TRBJ2-5, with D unresolved. The germline gives CDR1 SGHVS, CDR2 FNYEAQ. Trimming took 5 bases from V and 2 from J, leaving 6 bases between them. The CDR3 has 12 residues. The CDR3 nucleotides are TGTGCCAGCAGCATGCAACAAGAGACCCAGTACTTC. It translates to CASSMQQETQYF.

Turning to this clone: Compared with germline, one end of the junction differs, possibly owing to a read error. This chain links TRBV5-1 with TRBJ2-7, with 8 bases that match TRBD2. This CDR3 has 14 amino acids. Germline CDR1 is SGHRS and CDR2 is YFSETQ. The CDR3, as DNA: TGCGCCAGCAGCCCCCGGGGGGGTCCCTACGAGCACCACTTC. Encoded protein: CASSPRGGPYEHHF.

The chain is built from TRBV5-1 and TRBJ1-2; 7 nucleotides agree with TRBD1. The CDR3 contains 13 residues. Germline CDR1 and CDR2: SGHRS and YFSETQ. Trimming took 4 bases from V and 7 from J; bases not matched to a gene: 7. The chain's CDR3 is CASSTTGEAGYTF. The CDR3 DNA reads TGCGCCAGCAGCACTACAGGGGAGGCTGGCTACACCTTC.

The rearrangement links TRBV9 to TRBJ2-1; 9 bases agree with TRBD2. The CDR3 extends over 15 amino acids. V dropped 4 bases and J dropped 5; count of bases not matched to a gene: 7. Germline CDR1 SGDLS, CDR2 YYNGEE. The CDR3 DNA reads TGTGCCAGCAGCCCCCGTGGGACTAGCCACAATGAGCAGTTCTTC. This translates into CASSPRGTSHNEQFF. Full variable domain (missing parts from reference TRBV9 and TRBJ2-1): DSGVTQTPKHLITATGQRVTLRCSPRSGDLSVYWYQQSLDQGLQFLIQYYNGEERAKGNILERFSAQQFPDLHSELNLSSLELGDSALYFCASSPRGTSHNEQFFGPGTRLTVL.

The chain links TRBV5-1 to TRBJ2-5; D is undetermined. Trimming left V 5 bases short and J 0 bases short, with 11 bases between. Germline V CDR1 and CDR2: SGHRS, YFSETQ. This CDR3 is built from 14 residues. Here the CDR3 reads CASRGMGYQETQYF. In DNA, the CDR3 is TGCGCCAGCAGGGGCATGGGGTACCAAGAGACCCAGTACTTC.

The J gene is TRBJ2-7, the V gene TRBV7-7; 8 nucleotides agree with TRBD1. This CDR3 contains 13 residues. From germline, CDR1 is SSHAT and CDR2 FNYEAQ (reference sequence). Losses at the gene ends were 3 bases for V and 3 bases for J; bases not matched to a gene: 1. The CDR3, as DNA: TGTGCCAGCAGCTTTGACAGGGGCTACGAGCAGTACTTC. It translates to CASSFDRGYEQYF.

This sequence joins TRBV4-1 and TRBJ2-1; a weak D match, TRBD2 (5 bases). Trimming removed 1 base at V and 7 bases at J, with 20 bases between. This CDR3 has 17 residues. Germline V gene data show CDR1 as MGHRA and CDR2 as YSYEKL. The CDR3 region is CASSQVHGRGRVNEQFF. CDR3 DNA sequence: TGCGCCAGCAGCCAAGTTCACGGCCGGGGTAGGGTTAATGAGCAGTTCTTC.

This sequence joins TRBV7-9 and TRBJ1-5; D uncertain. The germline V gene has CDR1 SEHNR and CDR2 FQNEAQ (reference sequence). This CDR3 is 13 amino acids long. V was pared by 5 bases and J by 4 bases, with 9 bases between. The CDR3 nucleotides read TGTGCCAGCAGCCGAGGTATTAATCAGCCCCAGCATTTT. This encodes CASSRGINQPQHF.